This note documents a single T cell receptor (beta chain) sequence. Its target is not known. This sample is drawn from a study of OX40 agonist ivuxolimab in advanced cancers. The overall study: Prior therapy, whether anti-PD-1, anti-PD-L1 or anti-CTLA-4, was allowed, and approximately 37% had some.

Sequencing used immunoSEQ multiplex PCR; TCRdb keeps in-frame clones, though not all of them. Of about 20,000 clones in the sample, about 89% were seen once. Study-wide results and limits: In the 0.1-3.0 mg/kg groups, partial responders showed among the lowest expansion.

Patients who had autoimmune disease history or got systemic immunosuppression were left out. Baseline, cycle 4 day 1, and cycle 7 day 1 were the blood sampling points. The CDR3 is 17 residues long. V shed 5 bases and J shed 3 bases, with 20 bases lying between them. In germline, CDR1 is LNHDA, CDR2 SQIVND (reference sequence). The TCR comes from an adult with an advanced solid tumor such as melanoma, head and neck, liver or kidney cancer. The sample consisted of CD4+ or CD8+ T cells sorted from blood, taken in a trial of the OX40 agonist ivuxolimab. V is TRBV19 and J is TRBJ2-1; either TRBD1 or TRBD2 may fit D (5 bases each). The CDR3: CASSVKTGTYIYNEQFF. In DNA, the CDR3 is TGTGCCAGTAGTGTGAAGACCGGGACCTATATCTACAATGAGCAGTTCTTC.